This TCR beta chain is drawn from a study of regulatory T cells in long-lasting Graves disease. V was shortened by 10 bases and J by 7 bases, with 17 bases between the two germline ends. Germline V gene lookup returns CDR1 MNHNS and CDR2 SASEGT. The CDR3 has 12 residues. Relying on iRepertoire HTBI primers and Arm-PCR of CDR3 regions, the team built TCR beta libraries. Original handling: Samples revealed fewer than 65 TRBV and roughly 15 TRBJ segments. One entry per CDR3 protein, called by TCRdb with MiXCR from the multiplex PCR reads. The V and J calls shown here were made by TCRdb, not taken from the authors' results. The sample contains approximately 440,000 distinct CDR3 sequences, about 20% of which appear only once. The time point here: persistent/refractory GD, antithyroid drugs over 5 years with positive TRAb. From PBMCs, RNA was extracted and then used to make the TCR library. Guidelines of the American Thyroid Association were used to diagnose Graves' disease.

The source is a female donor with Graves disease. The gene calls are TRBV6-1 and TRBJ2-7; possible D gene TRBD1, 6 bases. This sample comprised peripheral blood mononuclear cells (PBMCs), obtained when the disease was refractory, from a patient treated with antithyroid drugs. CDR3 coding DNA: TGTGCCACCGGCCCCGACCAGGGGGAGCAGTACTTC. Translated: CATGPDQGEQYF.